This TCR beta chain comes out of a study of OX40 agonist ivuxolimab in advanced cancers. Generated by immunoSEQ multiplex PCR, the TCRdb table keeps only in-frame clones and is missing some. There are around 70,000 clones in the sample; over 75% occur only once, and about 0.49% lies in the top ten. The CDR3 sequence is 13 residues long. Per the germline V gene, CDR1 is SGHDT and CDR2 is YYEEEE. Trimming cost V 0 bases and J 6 bases, with 8 bases left between them. The rearrangement links TRBV5-6 to TRBJ2-3; D call uncertain. This clonotype was sampled from an adult with an advanced solid tumor such as melanoma, head and neck, liver or kidney cancer. The sequencing used CD4+ or CD8+ T cells sorted from blood, collected in a trial of the OX40 agonist ivuxolimab. The CDR3 region is CASSLAGQDTQYF. The CDR3 nucleotides read TGTGCCAGCAGCTTGGCCGGTCAGGATACGCAGTATTTT.